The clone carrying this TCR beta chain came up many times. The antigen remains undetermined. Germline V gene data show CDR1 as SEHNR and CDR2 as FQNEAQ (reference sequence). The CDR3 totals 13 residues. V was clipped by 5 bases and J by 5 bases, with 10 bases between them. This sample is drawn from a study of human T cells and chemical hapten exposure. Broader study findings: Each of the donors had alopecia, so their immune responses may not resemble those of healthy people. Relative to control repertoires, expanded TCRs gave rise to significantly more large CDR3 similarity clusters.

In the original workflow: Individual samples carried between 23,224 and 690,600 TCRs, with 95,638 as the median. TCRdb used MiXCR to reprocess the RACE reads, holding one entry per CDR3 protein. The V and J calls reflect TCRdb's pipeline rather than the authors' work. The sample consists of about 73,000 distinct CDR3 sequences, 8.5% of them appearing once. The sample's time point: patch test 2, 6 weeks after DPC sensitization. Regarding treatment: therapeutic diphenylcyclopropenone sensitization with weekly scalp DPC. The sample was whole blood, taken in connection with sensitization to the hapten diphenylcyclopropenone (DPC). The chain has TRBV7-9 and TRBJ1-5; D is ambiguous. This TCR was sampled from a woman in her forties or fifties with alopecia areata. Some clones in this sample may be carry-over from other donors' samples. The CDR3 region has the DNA TGTGCCAGCAGCCAACAGAGGGATCAGCCCCAGCATTTT. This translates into CASSQQRDQPQHF.